These 13 T cell receptor beta chains were sequenced from one sample in a study of blood T cell repertoires in COVID-19 (dated by TCRdb to the early 2020s). Library preparation used the immunoSEQ multiplex PCR assay. In its TCRdb copy, this immuneACCESS table keeps in-frame sequences only and misses some clones. Where compared with another copy, unresolved V genes explain less than half of these, and the others have no known cause. This sample has approximately 270,000 clones in its table, and roughly 86% of those were observed once. Approximately 10% of the sample comes from the top ten. Sequenced: peripheral blood. The receptors originated from a man aged 35-49 years with active or convalescent COVID-19.

The chain has TRBV19 and TRBJ2-2; possibly TRBD1 for D (6 bases). The germline V and J ends were trimmed by 6 bases and 7 bases, with 12 bases remaining between them. This CDR3 is 13 amino acids long. Germline loops: CDR1 LNHDA, CDR2 SQIVND (reference sequence). CDR3: CASRPDSSGELFF. CDR3 nucleotide sequence: TGTGCCAGTAGGCCGGACAGTAGCGGGGAGCTGTTTTTT.

The gene calls are TRBV6-5 and TRBJ2-7; 7 bases match TRBD1. V shed 5 bases and J 1 base; nucleotides not matched to a gene: 8. The CDR3 has 15 residues. The germline CDR1 and CDR2 sequences are MNHEY and SVGAGI. The CDR3 is CASSLMPGQSYEQYF. The CDR3 DNA is TGTGCCAGCAGTCTTATGCCGGGACAGTCCTACGAGCAGTACTTC.

This clone was detected once. This chain joins TRBV2 and TRBJ2-7; D may be TRBD2 (5 bases). This CDR3 has 14 amino acids. Germline loops: CDR1 SNHLY, CDR2 FYNNEI. Trimming left V 9 bases short and J 4 bases short, with 19 bases between. The chain's CDR3 is CARRRITEGYEQYF. CDR3 DNA sequence: TGTGCCAGACGACGTATAACAGAGGGTTACGAGCAGTACTTC.

In regard to this clone: The sample holds other DNA sequences that translate to the same CDR3. The rearrangement links TRBV3-1 (or the pseudogene TRBV3-2) to TRBJ1-2, with D possibly TRBD1 on 5 matching bases. Germline CDR1 LGHDT, CDR2 YNNKEL (reference sequence). V shed 1 base and J shed 2 bases, with 5 bases lying between them. The CDR3 is made up of 13 amino acids. CDR3 nucleotide sequence: TGTGCCAGCAGCCAAGGGGGCAACTATGGCTACACCTTC. Translated: CASSQGGNYGYTF.

The chain uses TRBV6-2 or TRBV6-3 and TRBJ2-5; TRBD1 matches at 9 bases. This CDR3 comprises 16 residues. The trim removed 2 bases at V and 6 bases at J, leaving 10 bases unmatched. CDR1 and CDR2 from the germline V gene are MNHEY and SVGEGT. CDR3 coding DNA: TGTGCCAGCAGTTACACCCAGACAGGGGGTAGAAAGACCCAGTACTTC. Its translation is CASSYTQTGGRKTQYF.

The chain couples TRBV6-6 to TRBJ2-6; 11 nucleotides line up with TRBD1. The V gene end was trimmed by 5 bases and the J gene end by 1 base; junction bases not matched to a gene: 7. This CDR3 is built from 18 residues. Germline-derived CDR1 and CDR2 are MNHNY and SVGAGI (reference sequence). The CDR3 region has the DNA TGTGCCAGCAGTCCGGGACAGGGGGGGTTTTCTGGGGCCAACGTCCTGACTTTC. Encoded protein: CASSPGQGGFSGANVLTF.

The CDR3 bases are TGCGCCAGCAGCTCTATGGCGGGGCCACCCTCTGGGGCCAACGTCCTGACTTTC. This encodes CASSSMAGPPSGANVLTF. V gene TRBV5-1 combines with J gene TRBJ2-6, with a possible D match to TRBD2 (6 bases). Trimming removed 3 bases at V and 0 bases at J, with 16 bases between. Germline V gives CDR1 SGHRS, CDR2 YFSETQ. The CDR3 contains 18 residues.

The V gene is TRBV9, the J gene TRBJ1-2; D may be TRBD1 (5 bases). The CDR3 sequence is 15 residues long. In germline, CDR1 is SGDLS, CDR2 YYNGEE. V lost 3 bases and J lost 3, with 15 bases in between. As DNA, the CDR3 is TGTGCCAGCAGCGCTCGGGCAGGGATGGACTATGGCTACACCTTC. Amino acid sequence: CASSARAGMDYGYTF.

This clone was seen just once. The chain is built from TRBV3-1 (or the pseudogene TRBV3-2) and TRBJ1-5, with 7 bases identical to TRBD1. Germline assignment: CDR1 LGHDT and CDR2 YNNKEL (reference sequence). The CDR3 spans 15 residues. Germline trimming cut 1 base from V and 4 bases from J; bases unmatched to any gene: 4. This CDR3 reads CASSQARTGNQPQHF. The CDR3 DNA is TGTGCCAGCAGCCAAGCCCGGACAGGAAATCAGCCCCAGCATTTT.

V usage is TRBV19 and J usage is TRBJ1-2, with unresolved D. Trimming removed 3 bases at V and 7 bases at J, with 15 bases between. Germline V gene lookup returns CDR1 LNHDA and CDR2 SQIVND (reference sequence). The CDR3 loop spans 14 amino acids. This CDR3 reads CASSIPGAALGYTF. As DNA, the CDR3 is TGTGCCAGTAGTATCCCGGGAGCGGCCCTTGGCTACACCTTC.

The rearrangement links TRBV4-1 to TRBJ1-2; D gene ambiguous. This CDR3 region has 18 residues. V was trimmed by 4 bases and J by 0 bases, leaving 21 bases between them. The germline V gene encodes CDR1 MGHRA and CDR2 YSYEKL. The CDR3 region has the DNA TGCGCCAGCAGCCCCCTCGGGAGCGGGCAAAGGACTAACTATGGCTACACCTTC. This codes for CASSPLGSGQRTNYGYTF.

This clone was found once. V usage is TRBV6-6 and J usage is TRBJ1-1, with D maybe TRBD1 (5 bases). CDR3 length equals 15 residues. V lost 6 bases and J 1 base, leaving 15 bases between the germline ends. The germline CDR1 and CDR2 sequences are MNHNY and SVGAGI (reference sequence). The CDR3 sequence is CASRPQGGANTEAFF. The CDR3 DNA is TGTGCCAGCAGACCCCAGGGAGGTGCGAACACTGAAGCTTTCTTT.

The V call is TRBV10-3, the J call TRBJ1-2; D is unresolved. V was clipped by 7 bases and J by 8 bases, with 23 bases between them. Germline values: CDR1 ENHRY, CDR2 SYGVKD. CDR3 length: 15 amino acids. The CDR3 region is CAITLAETATGGYTF. CDR3 bases: TGTGCCATCACCCTCGCGGAGACGGCTACGGGAGGCTACACCTTC.